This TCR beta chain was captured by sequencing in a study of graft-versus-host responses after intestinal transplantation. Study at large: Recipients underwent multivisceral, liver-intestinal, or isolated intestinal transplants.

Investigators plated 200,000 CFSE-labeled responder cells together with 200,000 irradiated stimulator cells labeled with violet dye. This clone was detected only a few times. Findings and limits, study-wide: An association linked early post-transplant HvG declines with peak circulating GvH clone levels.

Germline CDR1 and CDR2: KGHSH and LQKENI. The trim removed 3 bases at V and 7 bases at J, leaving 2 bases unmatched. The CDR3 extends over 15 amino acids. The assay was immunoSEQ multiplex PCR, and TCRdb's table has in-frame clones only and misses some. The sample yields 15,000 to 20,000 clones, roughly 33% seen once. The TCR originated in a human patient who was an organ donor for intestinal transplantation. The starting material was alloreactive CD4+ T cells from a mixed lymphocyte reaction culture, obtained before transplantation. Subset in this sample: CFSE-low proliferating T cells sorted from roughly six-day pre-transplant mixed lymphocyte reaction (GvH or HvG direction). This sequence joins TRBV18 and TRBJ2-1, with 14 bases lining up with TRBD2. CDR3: CASSPGLAGGNEQFF. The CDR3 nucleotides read TGTGCCAGCTCACCCGGACTAGCGGGAGGTAATGAGCAGTTCTTC.